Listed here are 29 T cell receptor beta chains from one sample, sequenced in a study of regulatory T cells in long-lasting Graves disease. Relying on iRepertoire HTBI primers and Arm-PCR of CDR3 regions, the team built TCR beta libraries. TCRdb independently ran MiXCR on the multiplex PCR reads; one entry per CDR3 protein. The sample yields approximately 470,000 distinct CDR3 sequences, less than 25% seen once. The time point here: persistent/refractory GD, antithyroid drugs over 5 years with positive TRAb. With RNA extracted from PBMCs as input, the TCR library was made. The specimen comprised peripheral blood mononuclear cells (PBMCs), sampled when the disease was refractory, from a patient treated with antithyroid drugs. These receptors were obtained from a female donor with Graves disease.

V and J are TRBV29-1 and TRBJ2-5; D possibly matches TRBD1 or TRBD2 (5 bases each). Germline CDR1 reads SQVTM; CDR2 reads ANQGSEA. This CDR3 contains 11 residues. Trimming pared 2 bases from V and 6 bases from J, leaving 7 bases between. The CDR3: CSVEQGQTQYF. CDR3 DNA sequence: TGCAGCGTTGAACAGGGACAGACCCAGTACTTC.

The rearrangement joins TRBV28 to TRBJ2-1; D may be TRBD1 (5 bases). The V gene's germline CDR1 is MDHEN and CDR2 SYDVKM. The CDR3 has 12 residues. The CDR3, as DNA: TGTGGCTCTAATAGGGGCTACAATGAGCAGTTCTTC. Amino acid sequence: CGSNRGYNEQFF. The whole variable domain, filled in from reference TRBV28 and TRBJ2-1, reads DVKVTQSSRYLVKRTGEKVFLECVQDMDHENMFWYRQDPGLGLRLIYFSYDVKMKEKGDIPEGYSVSREKKERFSLILESASTNQTSMYLCGSNRGYNEQFFGPGTRLTVL.

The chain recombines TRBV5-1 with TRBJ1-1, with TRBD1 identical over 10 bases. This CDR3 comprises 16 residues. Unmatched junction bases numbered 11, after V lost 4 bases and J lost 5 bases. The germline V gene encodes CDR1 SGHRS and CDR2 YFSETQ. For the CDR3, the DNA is TGCGCCAGCAGCAAAATGACAGGGGGCCGTAGGACTGAAGCTTTCTTT. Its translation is CASSKMTGGRRTEAFF.

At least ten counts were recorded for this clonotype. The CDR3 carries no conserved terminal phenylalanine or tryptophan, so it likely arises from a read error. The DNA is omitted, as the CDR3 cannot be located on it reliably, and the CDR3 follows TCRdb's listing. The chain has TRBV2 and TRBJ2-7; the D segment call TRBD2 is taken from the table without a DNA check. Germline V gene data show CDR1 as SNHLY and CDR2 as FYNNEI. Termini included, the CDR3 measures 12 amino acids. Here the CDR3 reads CASSFQREGLLS.

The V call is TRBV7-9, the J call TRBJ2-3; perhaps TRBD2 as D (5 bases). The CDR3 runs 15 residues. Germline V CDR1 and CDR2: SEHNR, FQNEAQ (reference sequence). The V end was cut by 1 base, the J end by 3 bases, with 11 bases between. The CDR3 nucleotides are TGTGCCAGCAGCTTAGGAGCGGACCTAACAGATACGCAGTATTTT. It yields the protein CASSLGADLTDTQYF.

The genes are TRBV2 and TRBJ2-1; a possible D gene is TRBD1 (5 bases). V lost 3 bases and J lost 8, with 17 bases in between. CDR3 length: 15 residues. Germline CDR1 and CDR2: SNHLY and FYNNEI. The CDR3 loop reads CASSERDRSLDEQFF. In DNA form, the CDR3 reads TGTGCCAGCAGTGAGAGAGACAGATCTTTGGATGAGCAGTTCTTC.

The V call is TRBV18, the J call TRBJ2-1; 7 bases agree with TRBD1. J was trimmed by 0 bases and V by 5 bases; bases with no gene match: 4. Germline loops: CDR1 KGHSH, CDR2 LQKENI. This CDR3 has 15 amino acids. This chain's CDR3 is CASSGQVFSYNEQFF. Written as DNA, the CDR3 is TGTGCCAGCTCAGGACAGGTCTTCTCCTACAATGAGCAGTTCTTC.

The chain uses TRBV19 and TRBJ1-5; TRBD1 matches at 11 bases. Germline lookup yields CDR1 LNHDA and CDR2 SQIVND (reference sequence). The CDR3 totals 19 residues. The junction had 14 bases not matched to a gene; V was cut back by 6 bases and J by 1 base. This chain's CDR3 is CASSPQGQGVVRSNQPQHF. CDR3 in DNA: TGTGCCAGTAGCCCTCAGGGACAGGGGGTCGTGAGGAGCAATCAGCCCCAGCATTTT.

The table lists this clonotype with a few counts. Here the CDR3 DNA reads TGTGCCAGCAGCGTAGAGGGACTAGCTTCCTACGAGCAGTACTTC. The encoded protein is CASSVEGLASYEQYF. The chain joins TRBV9 to TRBJ2-7, with 9 bases matching TRBD2. This CDR3 has 15 amino acids. Germline V CDR1 and CDR2: SGDLS, YYNGEE. The V segment lost 0 bases and the J segment 1 base; nucleotides outside the gene matches: 2.

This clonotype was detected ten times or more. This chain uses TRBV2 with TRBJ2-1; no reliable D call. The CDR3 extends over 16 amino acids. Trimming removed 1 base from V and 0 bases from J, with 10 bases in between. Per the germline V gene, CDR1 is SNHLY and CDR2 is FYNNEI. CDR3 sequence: CASSEVEPSSYNEQFF. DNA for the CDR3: TGTGCCAGCAGTGAAGTTGAACCTAGCTCCTACAATGAGCAGTTCTTC.

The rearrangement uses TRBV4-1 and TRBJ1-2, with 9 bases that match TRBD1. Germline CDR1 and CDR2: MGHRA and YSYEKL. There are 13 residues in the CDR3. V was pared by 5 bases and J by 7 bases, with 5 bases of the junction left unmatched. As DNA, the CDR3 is TGCGCCAGCAGCGGGGACAGGGATTCTGGCTACACCTTC. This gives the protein CASSGDRDSGYTF.

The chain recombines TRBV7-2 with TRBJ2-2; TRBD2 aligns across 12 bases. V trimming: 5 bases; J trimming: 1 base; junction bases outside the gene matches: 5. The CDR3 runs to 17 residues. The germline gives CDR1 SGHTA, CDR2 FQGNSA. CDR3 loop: CASSQRLAGENTGELFF. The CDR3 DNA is TGTGCCAGCAGCCAACGACTAGCGGGAGAGAACACCGGGGAGCTGTTTTTT.

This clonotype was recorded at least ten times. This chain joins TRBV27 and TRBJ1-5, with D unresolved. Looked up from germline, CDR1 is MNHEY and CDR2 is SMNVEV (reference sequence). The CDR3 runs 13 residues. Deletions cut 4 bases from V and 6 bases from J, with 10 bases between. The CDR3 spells CASSSMTGQPQHF. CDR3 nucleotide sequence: TGTGCCAGCAGTTCGATGACGGGTCAGCCCCAGCATTTT.

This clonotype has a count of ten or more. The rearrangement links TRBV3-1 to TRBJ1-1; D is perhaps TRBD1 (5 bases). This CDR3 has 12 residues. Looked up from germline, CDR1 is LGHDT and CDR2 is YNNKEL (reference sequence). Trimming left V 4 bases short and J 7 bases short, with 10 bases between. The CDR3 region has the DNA TGTGCCAGCAGCCTCCCGAGGGGTGAAGCTTTCTTT. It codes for CASSLPRGEAFF.

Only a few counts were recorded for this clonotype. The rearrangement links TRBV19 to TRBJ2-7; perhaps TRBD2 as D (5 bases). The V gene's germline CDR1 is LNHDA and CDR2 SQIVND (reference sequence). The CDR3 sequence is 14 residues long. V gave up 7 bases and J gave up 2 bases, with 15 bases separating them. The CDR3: CASTANGMPYEQYF. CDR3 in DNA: TGTGCCAGTACGGCGAACGGGATGCCCTACGAGCAGTACTTC.

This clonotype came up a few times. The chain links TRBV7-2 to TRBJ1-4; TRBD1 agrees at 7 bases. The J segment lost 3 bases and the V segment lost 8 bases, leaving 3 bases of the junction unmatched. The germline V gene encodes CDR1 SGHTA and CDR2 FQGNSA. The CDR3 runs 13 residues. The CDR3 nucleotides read TGTGCCAGCCGGGGACAGTCTAATGAAAAACTGTTTTTT. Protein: CASRGQSNEKLFF.

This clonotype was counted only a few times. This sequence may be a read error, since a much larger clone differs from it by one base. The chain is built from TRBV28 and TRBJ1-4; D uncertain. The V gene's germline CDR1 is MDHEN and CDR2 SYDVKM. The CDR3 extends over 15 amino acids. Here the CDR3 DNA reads TGTGCCAGCACACCGGGAGGGCGGACTAATGAAAAACTGGTTTTT. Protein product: CASTPGGRTNEKLVF.

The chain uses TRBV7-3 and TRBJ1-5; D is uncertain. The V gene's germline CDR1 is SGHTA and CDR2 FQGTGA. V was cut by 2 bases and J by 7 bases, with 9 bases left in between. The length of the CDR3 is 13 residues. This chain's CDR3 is CASSLYPAQPQHF. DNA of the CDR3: TGTGCCAGCAGCTTATATCCCGCCCAGCCCCAGCATTTT.

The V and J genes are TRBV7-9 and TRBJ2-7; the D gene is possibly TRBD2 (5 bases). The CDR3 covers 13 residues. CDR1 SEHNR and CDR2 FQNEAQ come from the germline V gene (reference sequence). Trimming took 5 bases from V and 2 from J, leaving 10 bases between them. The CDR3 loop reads CASSNGIPYEQYF. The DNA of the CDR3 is TGTGCCAGCAGCAACGGGATCCCCTACGAGCAGTACTTC. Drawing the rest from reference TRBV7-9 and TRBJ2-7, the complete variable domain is DTGVSQNPRHKITKRGQNVTFRCDPISEHNRLYWYRQTLGQGPEFLTYFQNEAQLEKSRLLSDRFSAERPKGSFSTLEIQRTEQGDSAMYLCASSNGIPYEQYFGPGTRLTVT.

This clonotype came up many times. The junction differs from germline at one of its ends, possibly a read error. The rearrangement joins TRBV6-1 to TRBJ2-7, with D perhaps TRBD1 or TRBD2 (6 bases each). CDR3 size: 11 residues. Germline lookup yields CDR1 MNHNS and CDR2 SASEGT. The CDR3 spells CAGRGGEEQYF. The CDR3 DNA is TGTGCCGGCAGGGGAGGAGAGGAGCAGTACTTC.

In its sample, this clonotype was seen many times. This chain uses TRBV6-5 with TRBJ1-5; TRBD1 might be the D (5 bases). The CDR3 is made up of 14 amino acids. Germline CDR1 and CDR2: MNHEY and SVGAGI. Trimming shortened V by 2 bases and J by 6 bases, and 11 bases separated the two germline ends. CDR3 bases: TGTGCCAGCAGTTACGGGGGGGAGTTTCAGCCCCAGCATTTT. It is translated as CASSYGGEFQPQHF.

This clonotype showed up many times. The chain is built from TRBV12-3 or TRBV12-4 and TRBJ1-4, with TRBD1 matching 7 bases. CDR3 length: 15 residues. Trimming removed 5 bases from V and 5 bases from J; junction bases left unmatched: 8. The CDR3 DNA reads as TGTGCCAGCAGTCCGGGACAGTTATGGAATGAAAAACTGTTTTTT. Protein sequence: CASSPGQLWNEKLFF.

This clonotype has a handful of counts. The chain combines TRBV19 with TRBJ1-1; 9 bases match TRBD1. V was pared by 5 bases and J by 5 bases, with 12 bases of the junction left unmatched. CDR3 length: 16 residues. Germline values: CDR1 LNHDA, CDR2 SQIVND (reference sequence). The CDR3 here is CASSVQGAEFGTEAFF. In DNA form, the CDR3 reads TGTGCCAGTAGTGTACAGGGGGCAGAGTTCGGGACTGAAGCTTTCTTT.

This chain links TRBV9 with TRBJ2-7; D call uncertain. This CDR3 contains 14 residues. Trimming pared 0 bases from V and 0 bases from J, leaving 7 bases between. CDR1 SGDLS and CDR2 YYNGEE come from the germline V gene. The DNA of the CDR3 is TGTGCCAGCAGCGTAGCTAGTTTCTCCTACGAGCAGTACTTC. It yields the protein CASSVASFSYEQYF.

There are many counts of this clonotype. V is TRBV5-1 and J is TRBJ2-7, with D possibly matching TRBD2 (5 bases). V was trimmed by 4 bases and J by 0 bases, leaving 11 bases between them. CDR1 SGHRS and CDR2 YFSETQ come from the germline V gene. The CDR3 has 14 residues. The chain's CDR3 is CASSPTTNSYEQYF. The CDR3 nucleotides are TGCGCCAGCAGCCCGACGACTAACTCCTACGAGCAGTACTTC.

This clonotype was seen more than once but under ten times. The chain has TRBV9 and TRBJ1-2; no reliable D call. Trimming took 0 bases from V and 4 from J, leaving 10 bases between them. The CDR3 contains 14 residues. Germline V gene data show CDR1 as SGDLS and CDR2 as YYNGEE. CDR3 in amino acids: CASSVEIGSYGYTF. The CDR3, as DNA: TGTGCCAGCAGCGTAGAAATCGGGAGCTATGGCTACACCTTC.

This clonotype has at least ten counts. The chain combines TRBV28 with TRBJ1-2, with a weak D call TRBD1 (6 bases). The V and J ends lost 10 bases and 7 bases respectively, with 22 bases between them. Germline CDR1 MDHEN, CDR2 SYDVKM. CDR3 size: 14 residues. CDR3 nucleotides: TGTGCCACTCCGACGAAACCCGGGGGGCTTGGCTACACCTTC. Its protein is CATPTKPGGLGYTF.

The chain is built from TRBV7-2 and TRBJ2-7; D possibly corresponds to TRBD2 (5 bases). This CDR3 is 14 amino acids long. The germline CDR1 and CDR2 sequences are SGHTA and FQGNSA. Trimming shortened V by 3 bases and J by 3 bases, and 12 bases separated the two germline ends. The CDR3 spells CASSFGGGYYEQYF. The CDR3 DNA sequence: TGTGCCAGCAGCTTCGGTGGAGGTTACTACGAGCAGTACTTC.

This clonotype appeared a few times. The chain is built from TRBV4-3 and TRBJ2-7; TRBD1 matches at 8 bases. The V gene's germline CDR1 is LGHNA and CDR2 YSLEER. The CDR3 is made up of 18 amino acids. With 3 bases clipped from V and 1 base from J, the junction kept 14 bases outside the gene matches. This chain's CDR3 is CASSQGPDRAGRSYEQYF. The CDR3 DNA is TGCGCCAGCAGCCAGGGACCGGACAGGGCCGGTCGGTCCTACGAGCAGTACTTC.